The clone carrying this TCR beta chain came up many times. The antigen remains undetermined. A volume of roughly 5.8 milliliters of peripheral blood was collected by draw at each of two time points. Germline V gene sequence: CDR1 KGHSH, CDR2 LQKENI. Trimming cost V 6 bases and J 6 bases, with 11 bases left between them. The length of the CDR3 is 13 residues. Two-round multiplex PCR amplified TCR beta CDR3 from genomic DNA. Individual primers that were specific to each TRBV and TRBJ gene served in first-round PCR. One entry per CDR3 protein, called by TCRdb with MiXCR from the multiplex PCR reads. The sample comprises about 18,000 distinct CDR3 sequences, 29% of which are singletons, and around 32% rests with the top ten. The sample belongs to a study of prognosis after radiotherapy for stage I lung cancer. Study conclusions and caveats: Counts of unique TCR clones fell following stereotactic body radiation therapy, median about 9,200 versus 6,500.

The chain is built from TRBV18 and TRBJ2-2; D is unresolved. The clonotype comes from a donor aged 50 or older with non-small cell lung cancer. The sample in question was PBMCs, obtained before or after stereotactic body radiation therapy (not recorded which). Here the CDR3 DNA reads TGTGCCAGCTCGAACAGTATCGCCGGGGAGCTGTTTTTT. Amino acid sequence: CASSNSIAGELFF.